This passage covers 9 T cell receptor beta chains from one sample sequenced in a study of T-cell reconstitution after alpha-beta-depleted transplantation in children. Researchers prepared the TCRbeta library using unique molecular identifiers, the study reports. TCRdb reprocessed the PCR reads via MiXCR and lists one record per CDR3 protein. The sample shows about 210,000 distinct CDR3 sequences, approximately 15% of them seen only once. The sample consisted of PBMCs, mostly from graft donor cells, taken 360 days after TCRalphabeta/CD19-depleted stem cell transplant. Receptors originate from a male patient aged 2 to 9 who had a stem cell transplant for acute lymphoblastic leukemia, so the T cells may come from the graft donor.

This clonotype showed up many times. This chain uses TRBV3-1 with TRBJ2-1; TRBD1 matches at 7 bases. Germline V gene lookup returns CDR1 LGHDT and CDR2 YNNKEL (reference sequence). The CDR3 runs to 15 residues. V shed 4 bases and J 0 bases; nucleotides not matched to a gene: 3. CDR3 DNA: TGTGCCAGCAGCCCGGGACAGAGCTCCTACAATGAGCAGTTCTTC. This encodes CASSPGQSSYNEQFF.

The table lists this clonotype with a few counts. The chain carries TRBV27 and TRBJ2-2; 7 nucleotides agree with TRBD2. This CDR3 spans 16 amino acids. CDR1 is MNHEY, CDR2 SMNVEV, per germline (reference sequence). Trimming cost V 3 bases and J 4 bases; bases outside gene matches: 8. CDR3 bases: TGTGCCAGCAGTTTGTGGCGGGGGTTTAGCACCGGGGAGCTGTTTTTT. Amino acids: CASSLWRGFSTGELFF.

This clonotype was seen only a few times. CDR3: CASSSGTASYNEQFF. The CDR3, as DNA: TGTGCCAGCAGTTCGGGGACAGCCTCCTACAATGAGCAGTTCTTC. The V and J genes are TRBV28 and TRBJ2-1; 7 bases are a match to TRBD1. V lost 4 bases to trimming and J lost 0 bases; unmatched junction nucleotides: 3. CDR1 is MDHEN and CDR2 is SYDVKM in the germline V gene. The CDR3 runs 15 residues.

V and J are TRBV5-5 and TRBJ2-7; D possibly corresponds to TRBD1 (6 bases). The CDR3 sequence is 15 residues long. V was pared by 0 bases and J by 0 bases, with 10 bases between. Germline CDR1 SGHKS, CDR2 YYEKEE (reference sequence). CDR3 sequence (DNA): TGTGCCAGCAGCTTGGAACAGGGATACTCCTACGAGCAGTACTTC. Encoded protein: CASSLEQGYSYEQYF.

This clonotype turned up a few times. The chain combines TRBV20-1 with TRBJ2-7; the match to TRBD2 covers 10 bases. Trimming cost V 4 bases and J 2 bases; bases outside gene matches: 5. From germline, CDR1 is DFQATT and CDR2 SNEGSKA (reference sequence). The CDR3 totals 14 residues. CDR3 in DNA: TGCAGTGCTAAAAAGAGCGGGGGGGCCTACGAGCAGTACTTC. Its protein product is CSAKKSGGAYEQYF.

The sample holds many counts of this clonotype. The chain employs TRBV5-5 and TRBJ2-1, with 9 bases matching TRBD2. The junction had 12 bases not matched to a gene; V was cut back by 4 bases and J by 7 bases. The CDR3 runs to 16 residues. Per the germline V gene, CDR1 is SGHKS and CDR2 is YYEKEE (reference sequence). CDR3 DNA sequence: TGTGCCAGCAGCCTACTTCCCGGCGGGGGGGCGAATGAGCAGTTCTTC. Translating it yields CASSLLPGGGANEQFF.

A few counts support this clonotype. The rearrangement joins TRBV25-1 to TRBJ2-2, with TRBD2 as a possible D gene (6 bases). The CDR3 has 15 residues. The V end was cut by 3 bases, the J end by 3 bases, with 11 bases between. CDR1 and CDR2 from the germline V gene are MGHDK and SYGVNS. The CDR3 sequence is CASSEYWEDTGELFF. For the CDR3, the DNA is TGTGCCAGCAGTGAGTACTGGGAGGACACCGGGGAGCTGTTTTTT.

This clonotype was observed a handful of times. The chain has TRBV20-1 and TRBJ2-7, with unresolved D. With 6 bases removed from V and 6 bases from J, the gap between germline ends came to 18 bases. Per germline, CDR1 DFQATT and CDR2 SNEGSKA (reference sequence). This CDR3 is built from 13 residues. The CDR3 protein is CSARTETVPEQYF. The CDR3 bases are TGCAGTGCCCGGACGGAGACTGTCCCCGAGCAGTACTTC.

This sequence joins TRBV27 and TRBJ2-2; 10 bases are shared with TRBD1. Germline V CDR1 and CDR2: MNHEY, SMNVEV (reference sequence). The trim removed 5 bases at V and 5 bases at J, leaving 5 bases unmatched. The CDR3 loop spans 15 amino acids. Written as DNA, the CDR3 is TGTGCCAGCAGTCGAGGGACAGGGGTGACCGGGGAGCTGTTTTTT. It encodes CASSRGTGVTGELFF.